Listed below are T cell receptor beta chains from one sample, sequenced in a study of T-cell reconstitution after alpha-beta-depleted transplantation in children. TCRdb processed the PCR reads anew with MiXCR; each CDR3 protein has one entry. Of fewer than 550,000 distinct CDR3 sequences listed, over 10% are singletons. The sample consisted of PBMCs, mostly from graft donor cells, taken 180 days after TCRalphabeta/CD19-depleted stem cell transplant. All receptors derive from a female patient aged 2-15 years who had a stem cell transplant for aplastic anemia, so the T cells may come from the graft donor. Each CDR3 is given with its conserved first and last residue. Fields, in order: V gene, clone size, J gene, D gene, CDR3 protein, CDR3 DNA. A D gene is named only where the DNA matches it firmly. The listing skips clone size in some rows; elsewhere it reads once, few, many or a size class.

V: TRBV30
size: few
J: TRBJ2-7
D: .
CDR3: CAWSRGQSGHEQYF
DNA: TGTGCCTGGAGTCGCGGACAGAGCGGGCACGAGCAGTACTTC

V: TRBV9
size: .
J: TRBJ2-3
D: .
CDR3: CASSEGTTDTQYF
DNA: TGTGCCAGCAGCGAGGGGACAACAGATACGCAGTATTTT

V: TRBV6-2/TRBV6-3
size: .
J: TRBJ2-1
D: .
CDR3: CASSYRESLRFNEQFF
DNA: TGTGCCAGCAGTTACCGGGAGTCTCTGAGGTTCAATGAGCAGTTCTTC

V: TRBV4-2
size: .
J: TRBJ1-4
D: TRBD1
CDR3: CASSRPLRDSDLSTNEKLFF
DNA: TGTGCCAGCAGCCGCCCCCTCCGGGACAGCGATCTCTCAACTAATGAAAAACTGTTTTTT

V: TRBV7-2
size: .
J: TRBJ2-7
D: TRBD1
CDR3: CASSQEGQSYEQYF
DNA: TGTGCCAGCAGCCAAGAGGGACAGTCCTACGAGCAGTACTTC

V: TRBV4-3
size: many
J: TRBJ2-1
D: .
CDR3: CASSRDHFEQFF
DNA: TGCGCCAGCAGCCGGGACCATTTCGAGCAGTTCTTC

V: TRBV7-2
size: .
J: TRBJ1-1
D: TRBD1
CDR3: CASSPKGASEAFF
DNA: TGTGCCAGCAGCCCCAAGGGGGCATCTGAAGCTTTCTTT

V: TRBV29-1
size: many
J: TRBJ1-3
D: .
CDR3: CSVGRDVGNTIYF
DNA: TGCAGCGTTGGGCGTGACGTGGGCAACACCATATATTTT

V: TRBV7-9
size: few
J: TRBJ2-1
D: TRBD1
CDR3: CASSPDRYTYNEQFF
DNA: TGTGCCAGCAGCCCGGACAGGTACACCTACAATGAGCAGTTCTTC

V: TRBV7-8
size: few
J: TRBJ2-3
D: .
CDR3: CASSWGLWESDTQYF
DNA: TGTGCCAGCAGCTGGGGACTCTGGGAGTCGGATACGCAGTATTTT

V: TRBV12-3/TRBV12-4
size: .
J: TRBJ1-5
D: .
CDR3: CASSAGTVPNQPQHF
DNA: TGTGCCAGCAGTGCCGGGACGGTGCCCAATCAGCCCCAGCATTTT

V: TRBV6-5
size: few
J: TRBJ2-5
D: .
CDR3: CASSYGELEETQYF
DNA: TGTGCCAGCAGTTACGGGGAACTAGAAGAGACCCAGTACTTC

V: TRBV5-1
size: few
J: TRBJ1-4
D: TRBD1
CDR3: CASTYSGTGNEKLFF
DNA: TGCGCCAGCACCTATTCCGGGACAGGGAATGAAAAACTGTTTTTT

V: TRBV18
size: .
J: TRBJ2-3
D: .
CDR3: CASSPPMVQDTQYF
DNA: TGTGCCAGCTCACCACCGATGGTGCAAGATACGCAGTATTTT

V: TRBV12-3/TRBV12-4
size: many
J: TRBJ2-5
D: .
CDR3: CASRTSGSFLETQYF
DNA: .

V: TRBV7-6
size: few
J: TRBJ2-1
D: .
CDR3: CASSLSVEAYNEQFF
DNA: TGTGCCAGCAGCTTGAGCGTGGAAGCCTACAATGAGCAGTTCTTC

V: TRBV15
size: few
J: TRBJ2-5
D: .
CDR3: CATSTMRGGETQYF
DNA: TGTGCCACCAGCACGATGAGAGGGGGGGAAACCCAGTACTTC

V: TRBV5-5
size: many
J: TRBJ2-3
D: TRBD1
CDR3: CASSRPTGTGKADTQYF
DNA: TGTGCCAGCAGCAGACCGACCGGGACAGGGAAGGCAGATACGCAGTATTTT

V: TRBV5-6
size: few
J: TRBJ1-5
D: .
CDR3: CASSFGGISASYQPQHF
DNA: TGTGCCAGCAGCTTCGGGGGGATCTCAGCTTCATATCAGCCCCAGCATTTT

V: TRBV28
size: .
J: TRBJ2-2
D: .
CDR3: CASSWSENTGELFF
DNA: TGTGCCAGCAGTTGGTCAGAGAACACCGGGGAGCTGTTTTTT

V: TRBV7-2
size: few
J: TRBJ2-7
D: TRBD2
CDR3: CASSLHSGRDALEQYF
DNA: TGTGCCAGCAGCTTACATAGCGGGAGGGATGCTTTAGAGCAGTACTTC

V: TRBV27
size: .
J: TRBJ1-2
D: .
CDR3: CASSPLLPLDGYTF
DNA: TGTGCCAGCAGTCCCCTCCTCCCTTTAGATGGCTACACCTTC

V: TRBV28
size: .
J: TRBJ2-5
D: .
CDR3: CASSFPTGTSGTQYF
DNA: TGTGCCAGCAGTTTCCCTACAGGGACGTCCGGGACCCAGTACTTC

V: TRBV7-2
size: few
J: TRBJ2-5
D: TRBD2
CDR3: CASSLAWDGVDRGEETQYF
DNA: TGTGCCAGCAGCTTAGCGTGGGACGGGGTCGATCGGGGGGAAGAGACCCAGTACTTC

V: TRBV7-2
size: many
J: TRBJ1-2
D: .
CDR3: CASSFAASYGYTF
DNA: TGTGCCAGCAGCTTTGCGGCCTCCTATGGCTACACCTTC

V: TRBV7-2
size: .
J: TRBJ1-4
D: .
CDR3: CASSLATGRGEKLFF
DNA: TGTGCCAGCAGCTTAGCGACGGGTCGCGGTGAAAAACTGTTTTTT

V: TRBV28
size: many
J: TRBJ2-3
D: TRBD1
CDR3: CASRRQGGTDTQYF
DNA: TGTGCCAGCAGAAGACAGGGTGGGACAGATACGCAGTATTTT

V: TRBV11-3
size: .
J: TRBJ2-2
D: .
CDR3: CASSKWGRQLTDTGELFF
DNA: TGTGCCAGCAGCAAATGGGGCCGACAGTTAACGGACACCGGGGAGCTGTTTTTT

V: TRBV6-2/TRBV6-3
size: many
J: TRBJ2-7
D: TRBD2
CDR3: CASSFRLAESYEQYF
DNA: TGTGCCAGCAGTTTCAGACTAGCGGAATCCTACGAGCAGTACTTC

V: TRBV7-9
size: .
J: TRBJ2-1
D: .
CDR3: CASSLQAIPVSVNEQFF
DNA: TGTGCCAGCAGCTTACAAGCAATTCCCGTCAGCGTCAATGAGCAGTTCTTC

V: TRBV6-1
size: few
J: TRBJ2-7
D: .
CDR3: CASSEAGGGGSYEQYF
DNA: TGTGCCAGCAGTGAAGCCGGGGGAGGGGGATCCTACGAGCAGTACTTC

V: TRBV7-9
size: few
J: TRBJ2-5
D: .
CDR3: CASSPESTGKRGTELQETQYF
DNA: TGTGCCAGCAGCCCCGAGTCCACAGGGAAACGCGGGACGGAACTACAAGAGACCCAGTACTTC

V: TRBV7-9
size: few
J: TRBJ1-2
D: .
CDR3: CASSSLKGSGYGYTF
DNA: TGTGCCAGCAGCAGCTTGAAGGGATCTGGCTATGGCTACACCTTC

V: TRBV4-3
size: few
J: TRBJ1-1
D: .
CDR3: CASSQFRDGHTEAFF
DNA: TGCGCCAGCAGCCAGTTCAGGGACGGGCACACTGAAGCTTTCTTT

V: TRBV5-1
size: .
J: TRBJ2-5
D: .
CDR3: CASSLVGAEETQYF
DNA: TGCGCCAGCAGCTTGGTGGGGGCGGAAGAGACCCAGTACTTC

V: TRBV9
size: many
J: TRBJ2-6
D: .
CDR3: CASSVRGSGTNVLTF
DNA: TGTGCCAGCAGCGTGAGGGGATCTGGGACCAACGTCCTGACTTTC

V: TRBV5-1
size: few
J: TRBJ2-5
D: .
CDR3: CASSFTGDVQETQYF
DNA: TGCGCCAGCAGCTTTACCGGGGACGTACAAGAGACCCAGTACTTC

V: TRBV29-1
size: many
J: TRBJ2-1
D: TRBD2
CDR3: CSVRLAGVFVRADEQFF
DNA: TGCAGCGTAAGACTAGCGGGAGTCTTCGTGAGGGCGGATGAGCAGTTCTTC

V: TRBV29-1
size: .
J: TRBJ1-4
D: .
CDR3: CSVAPSANEKLFF
DNA: TGCAGCGTTGCCCCGAGCGCTAATGAAAAACTGTTTTTT

V: TRBV3-1
size: .
J: TRBJ2-2
D: TRBD1
CDR3: CASSLQGDRRTGELFF
DNA: TGTGCCAGCAGCCTCCAGGGGGACCGGAGGACCGGGGAGCTGTTTTTT

V: TRBV14
size: .
J: TRBJ2-2
D: .
CDR3: CASSQEFLGPFSGELFF
DNA: TGTGCCAGCAGCCAAGAGTTCTTGGGACCCTTCAGCGGGGAGCTGTTTTTT

V: TRBV6-6
size: .
J: TRBJ2-7
D: TRBD2
CDR3: CASSYLAGGPGYF
DNA: TGTGCCAGCAGTTACCTAGCGGGTGGTCCCGGGTACTTC

V: TRBV24-1
size: .
J: TRBJ2-2
D: .
CDR3: CATSDYTAGELFF
DNA: TGTGCCACCAGTGATTATACCGCCGGGGAGCTGTTTTTT

V: TRBV11-2
size: .
J: TRBJ1-6
D: .
CDR3: CASSTARVNSPLHF
DNA: TGTGCCAGCAGCACCGCCAGAGTCAATTCACCCCTCCACTTT